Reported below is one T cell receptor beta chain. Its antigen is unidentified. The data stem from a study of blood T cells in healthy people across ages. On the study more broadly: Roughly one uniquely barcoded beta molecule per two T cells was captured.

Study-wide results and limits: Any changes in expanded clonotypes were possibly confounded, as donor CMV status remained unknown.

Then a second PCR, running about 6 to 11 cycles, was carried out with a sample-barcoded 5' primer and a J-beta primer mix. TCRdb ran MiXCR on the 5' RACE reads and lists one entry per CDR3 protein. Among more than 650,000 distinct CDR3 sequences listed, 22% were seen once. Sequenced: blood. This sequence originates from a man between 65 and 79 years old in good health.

The CDR3 loop reads CASSQPLEGSSYEQYF. The CDR3, as DNA: TGTGCCAGCAGCCAACCCCTTGAGGGCTCCTCCTACGAGCAGTACTTC. J is TRBJ2-7 and V is TRBV3-1; tentative D call: TRBD2 (5 bases). The germline gives CDR1 LGHDT, CDR2 YNNKEL (reference sequence). Trimming took 2 bases from V and 0 from J, leaving 14 bases between them. The CDR3 is 16 residues long.